This TCR beta chain was observed in a study of cytomegalovirus exposure and HLA in healthy donors. Study findings and constraints: The authors considered a cluster of highly shared sequence variants likely to be a sequencing artifact. Later work associated around 18,000 TCR beta sequences with HLA alleles at 0.05 false discovery rate. V- and J-gene trimming of TCR beta was linked (in a later analysis) to a missense DCLRE1C variant. CMV serostatus was the only immune exposure information that was available.

As concerns this clone: Its antigen remains unknown.

PCR used 60 Vbeta primers and 13 Jbeta primers. Clones were sequenced by immunoSEQ multiplex PCR, and TCRdb holds only the in-frame ones, with some missing. The sample contains about 180,000 clones, 82% of which appear only once. The V and J ends lost 2 bases and 10 bases, in that order; junction bases with no gene match: 8. The CDR3 sequence is 15 residues long. Germline values: CDR1 GTSNPN, CDR2 SVGIG (reference sequence). The source material was PBMCs. The clonotype originates from a man aged 35 to 55 in good health and CMV-seronegative. This chain uses TRBV30 with TRBJ2-1; 13 nucleotides line up with TRBD2. CDR3 DNA: TGTGCCTGGAGTATCGGACTAGCGGGAGAAGGGGAGCAGTTCTTC. It encodes CAWSIGLAGEGEQFF.